This entry lists 26 T cell receptor beta chains sequenced from one sample in a study of neurological immune-mediated disorders. One entry per CDR3 protein results from TCRdb running MiXCR on the 5' RACE reads. The repertoire consists of roughly 59,000 distinct CDR3 sequences, with about 5% occurring once and the leading ten covering roughly 6%. The sequencing input was PBMCs. The origin of the receptors is a human donor with multiple sclerosis. The donor label of this sample is uncertain.

The chain carries TRBV5-1 and TRBJ2-2; maybe TRBD1 (5 bases). CDR1 and CDR2 from the germline V gene are SGHRS and YFSETQ. Trimming shortened V by 3 bases and J by 5 bases, and 11 bases separated the two germline ends. This CDR3 contains 14 residues. This CDR3 is CASSCVQGTGELFF. The CDR3 bases are TGCGCCAGCAGCTGCGTGCAGGGTACCGGGGAGCTGTTTTTT.

The rearrangement joins TRBV5-1 to TRBJ2-7; D tentatively fits TRBD1 or TRBD2 (5 bases each). The CDR3 runs to 13 residues. V was pared by 0 bases and J by 6 bases, with 10 bases between. CDR1 is SGHRS and CDR2 is YFSETQ in the germline V gene. The CDR3 region has the DNA TGCGCCAGCAGCTTGGCCTCCGGGACCGAGCAGTACTTC. This codes for CASSLASGTEQYF.

This clonotype was seen many times. The chain uses TRBV6-5 and TRBJ2-7, with 7 bases identical to TRBD1. The V gene end was trimmed by 6 bases and the J gene end by 3 bases; junction bases not matched to a gene: 2. The CDR3 is 12 amino acids. Germline assignment: CDR1 MNHEY and CDR2 SVGAGI. The CDR3 loop is CASRGQSYEQYF. CDR3 DNA sequence: TGTGCCAGCAGGGGACAGAGCTACGAGCAGTACTTC.

This clonotype was observed at least ten times. V usage is TRBV29-1 and J usage is TRBJ1-2; the D is unclear. Germline values: CDR1 SQVTM, CDR2 ANQGSEA. The CDR3 contains 17 residues. Deletions cut 5 bases from V and 3 bases from J, with 25 bases between. Here the CDR3 reads CSVSNKAPGVSHYGYTF. CDR3 in DNA: TGCAGCGTTTCTAATAAAGCTCCTGGGGTTTCGCACTATGGCTACACCTTC. Filled out from reference TRBV29-1 and TRBJ1-2, the complete variable domain reads SAVISQKPSRDICQRGTSLTIQCQVDSQVTMMFWYRQQPGQSLTLIATANQGSEATYESGFVIDKFPISRPNLTFSTLTVSNMSPEDSSIYLCSVSNKAPGVSHYGYTFGSGTRLTVV.

This clonotype was seen at least ten times. V gene TRBV29-1 combines with J gene TRBJ2-2, with D maybe TRBD2 (6 bases). This CDR3 has 14 residues. V was clipped by 4 bases and J by 1 base, with 10 bases between them. Germline CDR1 is SQVTM and CDR2 is ANQGSEA. CDR3: CSVGAGRNTGELFF. CDR3 in DNA: TGCAGCGTTGGGGCGGGGAGGAACACCGGGGAGCTGTTTTTT.

This clonotype was counted many times. The chain uses TRBV20-1 and TRBJ2-3, with 7 bases that match TRBD1. The CDR3 length is 13 residues. Germline V gene lookup returns CDR1 DFQATT and CDR2 SNEGSKA (reference sequence). With V trimmed by 8 bases and J by 0 bases, 5 bases remained unmatched. The CDR3 bases are TGCAGTACAGGGGTCGACAGCACAGATACGCAGTATTTT. Translating it yields CSTGVDSTDTQYF.

The sample holds many counts of this clonotype. J is TRBJ2-3 and V is TRBV5-6; no clear D gene. The germline CDR1 and CDR2 sequences are SGHDT and YYEEEE. The ends were cut back, 1 base at V and 2 bases at J, with 8 bases in the middle. The CDR3 extends over 14 amino acids. CDR3 nucleotides: TGTGCCAGCAGCTTGATAACAGTCACAGATACGCAGTATTTT. Its translation is CASSLITVTDTQYF.

This clonotype was counted many times. The chain employs TRBV20-1 and TRBJ2-7, with 14 bases matching TRBD2. CDR3 length equals 14 residues. Germline V gene lookup returns CDR1 DFQATT and CDR2 SNEGSKA (reference sequence). Germline trimming cut 6 bases from V and 3 bases from J; bases unmatched to any gene: 4. CDR3 sequence reads: CSARTSGGIYEQYF. CDR3 in DNA: TGCAGTGCGAGGACTAGCGGGGGGATCTACGAGCAGTACTTC.

This clonotype was seen repeatedly, ten times or more. Sequence at one end of the junction differs from germline and may be a read error. The chain has TRBV6-5 and TRBJ1-1; weak D call: TRBD1 (5 bases). The V gene's germline CDR1 is MNHEY and CDR2 SVGAGI. The CDR3 runs 15 residues. CDR3 in DNA: TGTGCCAGCAGTTTCAGACCACAGGTGAACGCTGAAGCTTTCTTT. This translates into CASSFRPQVNAEAFF.

In its sample, this clonotype was seen many times. The chain has TRBV3-1 and TRBJ2-2; no clear D gene. Between the trimmed V and J ends, which lost 0 bases and 5 bases, there was a span of 7 bases. Germline V CDR1 and CDR2: LGHDT, YNNKEL (reference sequence). The CDR3 extends over 14 amino acids. DNA for the CDR3: TGTGCCAGCAGCCAAGACCGAGTGACCGGGGAGCTGTTTTTT. This codes for CASSQDRVTGELFF.

The J gene is TRBJ2-2, the V gene TRBV4-2, with TRBD1 matching over 8 bases. Unmatched junction bases numbered 4, after V lost 4 bases and J lost 0 bases. Per germline, CDR1 LGHNA and CDR2 YNFKEQ. There are 16 residues in the CDR3. CDR3 nucleotides: TGTGCCAGCAGCCGCCCGGGACAGGCGAACACCGGGGAGCTGTTTTTT. Translation gives CASSRPGQANTGELFF.

This clonotype was observed many times. The chain employs TRBV7-9 and TRBJ1-3; weak D call: TRBD1 (5 bases). V was shortened by 1 base and J by 0 bases, with 10 bases between the two germline ends. The CDR3 consists of 16 residues. Germline V CDR1 and CDR2: SEHNR, FQNEAQ (reference sequence). CDR3 DNA: TGTGCCAGCAGCTTAGACTGGGGACCCTCTGGAAACACCATATATTTT. It encodes CASSLDWGPSGNTIYF.

This clonotype appeared many times. The rearrangement links TRBV10-3 to TRBJ1-2; 7 bases match TRBD1. The CDR3 contains 16 residues. Per germline, CDR1 ENHRY and CDR2 SYGVKD. V lost 3 bases to trimming and J lost 0 bases; unmatched junction nucleotides: 7. DNA for the CDR3: TGTGCCATCAGTGACCCTACAGGGGCCCCTAACTATGGCTACACCTTC. This translates into CAISDPTGAPNYGYTF.

This clonotype was counted at least ten times. The chain links TRBV7-2 to TRBJ2-3; no clear D gene. This CDR3 comprises 14 residues. Germline values: CDR1 SGHTA, CDR2 FQGNSA. Trimming shortened V by 1 base and J by 0 bases, and 5 bases separated the two germline ends. CDR3 protein: CASSLGVSTDTQYF. CDR3 bases: TGTGCCAGCAGCTTAGGGGTGAGCACAGATACGCAGTATTTT.

This clonotype was recorded at least ten times. The V call is TRBV15, the J call TRBJ2-7; weak D call: TRBD1 (5 bases). V was pared by 0 bases and J by 5 bases, with 8 bases between. Germline V gene data show CDR1 as LNHNV and CDR2 as YYDKDF (reference sequence). The CDR3 is 13 amino acids. The CDR3 sequence: CATSREGVNEQYF. The CDR3 DNA is TGTGCCACCAGCAGAGAAGGGGTAAACGAGCAGTACTTC.

This clonotype was picked up many times. The chain combines TRBV29-1 with TRBJ2-3; no reliable D call. The CDR3 is 11 amino acids. Germline CDR1 and CDR2: SQVTM and ANQGSEA. Trimming stripped 3 bases from V and 6 bases from J, with 7 bases between. The CDR3 loop reads CSVDSLDTQYF. The CDR3 DNA reads TGCAGCGTTGACAGTTTGGATACGCAGTATTTT.

This clonotype showed up many times. The rearrangement uses TRBV20-1 and TRBJ2-1, with D unresolved. This CDR3 spans 13 amino acids. Germline V gene lookup returns CDR1 DFQATT and CDR2 SNEGSKA (reference sequence). Trimming took off 3 bases at V and 6 bases at J, with 12 bases between the two ends. CDR3 in DNA: TGCAGTGCTAGTCACCGAGGCCTCAATGAGCAGTTCTTC. It translates to CSASHRGLNEQFF.

This clonotype showed up many times. The chain joins TRBV20-1 to TRBJ2-7; the match to TRBD2 covers 9 bases. With V trimmed by 5 bases and J by 0 bases, 26 bases remained unmatched. This CDR3 comprises 21 residues. The germline V gene encodes CDR1 DFQATT and CDR2 SNEGSKA (reference sequence). CDR3 protein: CSARGPRLGPSGALFSYEQYF. CDR3 DNA: TGCAGTGCTCGTGGACCTAGACTGGGGCCTAGCGGGGCGCTATTCTCCTACGAGCAGTACTTC.

The table lists this clonotype with many counts. The junction departs from germline at one end; a sequencing error may be responsible. The chain links TRBV20-1 to TRBJ2-7; D might be TRBD1 or TRBD2, each matching 6 bases. CDR1 and CDR2 (germline): DFQATT, SNEGSKA (reference sequence). This CDR3 spans 15 amino acids. The CDR3 DNA sequence: TGCAGTGCTAGAAGGGGGGCCCGGGCCGACTACGGGCAGTACTTC. It yields the protein CSARRGARADYGQYF.

In this sample, this clonotype turned up many times. The chain uses TRBV25-1 and TRBJ2-3, with D unresolved. The V and J ends lost 9 bases and 0 bases respectively, with 16 bases between them. Germline V gives CDR1 MGHDK, CDR2 SYGVNS. The CDR3 spans 15 residues. As DNA, the CDR3 is TGTGCCAGTCCGATCAACTCTTATAGCACAGATACGCAGTATTTT. Translating it yields CASPINSYSTDTQYF.

This clonotype came up many times. The chain combines TRBV20-1 with TRBJ2-3; no firm D call. Trimming removed 6 bases from V and 5 bases from J, with 18 bases in between. From germline, CDR1 is DFQATT and CDR2 SNEGSKA (reference sequence). The CDR3 has 14 amino acids. The CDR3 loop reads CSAPSVGFVDTQYF. In DNA, the CDR3 is TGCAGTGCCCCCTCGGTGGGGTTTGTAGATACGCAGTATTTT.

This clonotype is labeled as medium-sized. V and J are TRBV4-1 and TRBJ1-5; 9 bases line up with TRBD1. The trim removed 0 bases at V and 4 bases at J, leaving 10 bases unmatched. Germline CDR1 reads MGHRA; CDR2 reads YSYEKL. This CDR3 comprises 18 residues. The CDR3 DNA is TGCGCCAGCAGCCAAGACCCCTTTACGACAGGGGGAAATCAGCCCCAGCATTTT. Translation gives CASSQDPFTTGGNQPQHF.

This clonotype was counted at least ten times. V gene TRBV29-1 combines with J gene TRBJ1-2; D is unresolved. The CDR3 has 13 amino acids. CDR1 is SQVTM and CDR2 is ANQGSEA in the germline V gene. The CDR3 DNA is TGCGCGGCAAAGGGTCGGGAGAACTATGGCTACACCTTC. Translating gives CAAKGRENYGYTF.

This clonotype was counted ten times or more. V and J are TRBV5-1 and TRBJ2-3, with a weak D call TRBD1 (6 bases). Per germline, CDR1 SGHRS and CDR2 YFSETQ. This CDR3 has 14 amino acids. V gave up 4 bases and J gave up 0 bases, with 9 bases separating them. CDR3 sequence reads: CASSQGQSTDTQYF. The CDR3 coding sequence is TGCGCCAGCAGCCAAGGACAGAGCACAGATACGCAGTATTTT.

This clonotype was counted a single time. A much larger clone is a single base away; this may be a read error. The CDR3 region is CASSSDRVRNKQFF. CDR3 DNA: TGTGCCAGCAGTTCTGACAGGGTTAGGAATAAGCAGTTCTTC. This chain connects TRBV6-5 to TRBJ2-1; 7 bases map to TRBD1. The J segment lost 11 bases and the V segment lost 4 bases, leaving 11 bases of the junction unmatched. The CDR3 consists of 14 residues. In germline, CDR1 is MNHEY, CDR2 SVGAGI.

This clonotype was found many times. The chain recombines TRBV5-1 with TRBJ2-1; 12 nucleotides line up with TRBD2. With V trimmed by 1 base and J by 5 bases, 7 bases remained unmatched. The CDR3 is 17 amino acids. CDR1 is SGHRS, CDR2 YFSETQ, per germline. CDR3 region: CASSLPHLAGGHNEQFF. DNA of the CDR3: TGCGCCAGCAGCTTGCCCCATCTAGCGGGGGGGCACAATGAGCAGTTCTTC.